A selection of T cell receptor beta chains follows, all from one sample in a study of response to subunit inactivated influenza vaccine. TCRdb processed the RT-PCR reads anew with MiXCR; each CDR3 protein has one entry. The sample lists some 550,000 distinct CDR3 sequences, roughly 25% seen once, with 2.8% in the top ten. These data were also filed under a second study, of T cells expressing NK-cell markers.

The material sequenced was CD4+ T cells sorted from PBMCs, taken roughly 13 days after vaccination. These receptors originate from a man aged 50 to 59 who received an inactivated influenza vaccine. Each CDR3 is given with its conserved first and last residue. Fields, in order: clone size, D gene, J gene, V gene, CDR3 protein, CDR3 DNA. A D gene is named only where the DNA matches it firmly. The size entry is marked missing in some rows and otherwise reads once, few, many or a size class.

abundance: -; d_gene: TRBD2; j_gene: TRBJ2-3; v_gene: TRBV11-2; CDR3aa: CASSQFPGLAGLTDTQYF; CDR3nt: TGTGCCAGCAGCCAATTCCCGGGACTAGCGGGGCTCACAGATACGCAGTATTTT
abundance: -; d_gene: TRBD2; j_gene: TRBJ2-1; v_gene: TRBV20-1; CDR3aa: CSASGGRPDNEQFF; CDR3nt: TGCAGTGCTAGTGGCGGGAGACCCGACAATGAGCAGTTCTTC
abundance: -; d_gene: TRBD1; j_gene: TRBJ1-6; v_gene: TRBV11-2; CDR3aa: CASRLDRDRNSPLHF; CDR3nt: TGTGCCAGCAGATTAGACCGGGACAGAAATTCACCCCTCCACTTT
abundance: few; d_gene: -; j_gene: TRBJ2-5; v_gene: TRBV7-9; CDR3aa: CASSFDTTRETQYF; CDR3nt: TGTGCCAGCAGCTTCGACACTACCAGAGAGACCCAGTACTTC
abundance: -; d_gene: TRBD1; j_gene: TRBJ1-2; v_gene: TRBV28; CDR3aa: CASRPGTALYGYTF; CDR3nt: TGTGCCAGCAGGCCAGGGACAGCTTTATATGGCTACACCTTC
abundance: -; d_gene: -; j_gene: TRBJ2-5; v_gene: TRBV6-2/TRBV6-3; CDR3aa: CASRGAGNQETQYF; CDR3nt: TGTGCCAGCAGGGGCGCGGGGAACCAAGAGACCCAGTACTTC
abundance: few; d_gene: -; j_gene: TRBJ2-2; v_gene: TRBV15; CDR3aa: CATSRERGELFF; CDR3nt: TGTGCCACCAGCAGAGAGAGGGGGGAGCTGTTTTTT
abundance: once; d_gene: TRBD2; j_gene: TRBJ2-5; v_gene: TRBV7-6; CDR3aa: CASSFAGGRSETQYF; CDR3nt: TGTGCCAGCAGCTTTGCGGGGGGGCGATCGGAGACCCAGTACTTC
abundance: many; d_gene: TRBD1; j_gene: TRBJ2-5; v_gene: TRBV7-2; CDR3aa: CASSLGDRTMGETQYF; CDR3nt: TGTGCCAGCAGCTTAGGGGACAGGACAATGGGGGAGACCCAGTACTTC
abundance: -; d_gene: -; j_gene: TRBJ1-3; v_gene: TRBV19; CDR3aa: CASSINYFRGAGNTIYF; CDR3nt: TGTGCCAGTAGTATTAATTATTTTCGAGGAGCTGGAAACACCATATATTTT
abundance: few; d_gene: -; j_gene: TRBJ2-7; v_gene: TRBV28; CDR3aa: CASSLGGEEQYF; CDR3nt: TGTGCCAGCAGTTTAGGGGGAGAGGAGCAGTACTTC
abundance: -; d_gene: TRBD1; j_gene: TRBJ2-5; v_gene: TRBV5-1; CDR3aa: CASSGQPGQQETQYF; CDR3nt: TGCGCCAGCAGCGGACAACCGGGACAGCAAGAGACCCAGTACTTC
abundance: -; d_gene: -; j_gene: TRBJ1-5; v_gene: TRBV2; CDR3aa: CASMRGRDQPQHF; CDR3nt: TGTGCCAGCATGAGGGGTAGGGATCAGCCCCAGCATTTT
abundance: many; d_gene: -; j_gene: TRBJ2-1; v_gene: TRBV14; CDR3aa: CASSQFTHSVGYNEQFF; CDR3nt: TGTGCCAGCAGCCAGTTTACTCACTCGGTCGGTTACAATGAGCAGTTCTTC
abundance: few; d_gene: TRBD2; j_gene: TRBJ2-7; v_gene: TRBV12-3/TRBV12-4; CDR3aa: CASSSTSGSSYEQYF; CDR3nt: TGTGCCAGCAGTTCAACTAGCGGCTCCTCCTACGAGCAGTACTTC
abundance: few; d_gene: TRBD1; j_gene: TRBJ2-5; v_gene: TRBV20-1; CDR3aa: CSAWDRGETQYF; CDR3nt: TGCAGTGCTTGGGACAGGGGAGAGACCCAGTACTTC
abundance: -; d_gene: TRBD1; j_gene: TRBJ1-6; v_gene: TRBV5-1; CDR3aa: CASSWGDRIPNSPLHF; CDR3nt: TGCGCCAGCAGCTGGGGGGACAGGATACCTAATTCACCCCTCCACTTT
abundance: few; d_gene: TRBD2; j_gene: TRBJ2-5; v_gene: TRBV4-2; CDR3aa: CASSQEFGTSGNQETQYF; CDR3nt: TGTGCCAGCAGCCAAGAGTTTGGGACTAGCGGGAACCAAGAGACCCAGTACTTC
abundance: few; d_gene: -; j_gene: TRBJ2-1; v_gene: TRBV10-3; CDR3aa: CAISALRDEQFF; CDR3nt: TGTGCCATCAGTGCGCTAAGGGATGAGCAGTTCTTC
abundance: few; d_gene: -; j_gene: TRBJ1-5; v_gene: TRBV10-2; CDR3aa: CASSVYSNQPQHF; CDR3nt: TGCGCCAGCAGTGTTTATAGCAATCAGCCCCAGCATTTT
abundance: -; d_gene: TRBD2; j_gene: TRBJ2-7; v_gene: TRBV27; CDR3aa: CASSSIAGGYYEQYF; CDR3nt: TGTGCCAGCAGTAGCATAGCGGGAGGGTACTACGAGCAGTACTTC
abundance: few; d_gene: -; j_gene: TRBJ2-2; v_gene: TRBV7-9; CDR3aa: CASSLATGTNTGELFF; CDR3nt: TGTGCCAGCAGCTTAGCTACGGGGACGAACACCGGGGAGCTGTTTTTT
abundance: few; d_gene: TRBD2; j_gene: TRBJ2-2; v_gene: TRBV4-2; CDR3aa: CASKIAGAHTGELFF; CDR3nt: TGTGCCAGCAAAATAGCGGGAGCACACACCGGGGAGCTGTTTTTT
abundance: -; d_gene: -; j_gene: TRBJ2-3; v_gene: TRBV5-1; CDR3aa: CASTNPGLSGDTQYF; CDR3nt: TGCGCCAGCACCAACCCCGGACTAAGTGGAGATACGCAGTATTTT
abundance: -; d_gene: TRBD2; j_gene: TRBJ2-3; v_gene: TRBV27; CDR3aa: CASSIRDGGAFRTDTQYF; CDR3nt: TGTGCCAGCAGTATACGGGACGGGGGGGCCTTCCGCACAGATACGCAGTATTTT
abundance: -; d_gene: TRBD1; j_gene: TRBJ2-2; v_gene: TRBV2; CDR3aa: CASEGGQGSGELFF; CDR3nt: TGTGCCAGCGAGGGGGGACAGGGGTCCGGGGAGCTGTTTTTT
abundance: few; d_gene: TRBD1; j_gene: TRBJ2-2; v_gene: TRBV28; CDR3aa: CASSEVGTGIPGELFF; CDR3nt: TGTGCCAGCAGTGAGGTGGGGACAGGGATCCCCGGGGAGCTGTTTTTT
abundance: few; d_gene: -; j_gene: TRBJ2-2; v_gene: TRBV29-1; CDR3aa: CSSYQGSTGELFF; CDR3nt: TGCAGCTCCTATCAGGGGAGCACCGGGGAGCTGTTTTTT
abundance: few; d_gene: -; j_gene: TRBJ1-2; v_gene: TRBV5-6; CDR3aa: CASSAVGGNGYTF; CDR3nt: TGTGCCAGCAGCGCCGTCGGGGGGAATGGCTACACCTTC
abundance: -; d_gene: TRBD2; j_gene: TRBJ2-7; v_gene: TRBV7-2; CDR3aa: CASSSGGFGEQYF; CDR3nt: TGTGCCAGCAGCTCGGGAGGGTTCGGCGAGCAGTACTTC
abundance: -; d_gene: -; j_gene: TRBJ2-1; v_gene: TRBV28; CDR3aa: CASSLRALGFNEQFF; CDR3nt: TGTGCCAGCAGCCTCCGGGCCTTAGGATTCAATGAGCAGTTCTTC
abundance: -; d_gene: TRBD2; j_gene: TRBJ2-2; v_gene: TRBV7-2; CDR3aa: CASSLRLAGVPGELFF; CDR3nt: TGTGCCAGCAGCTTAAGGCTAGCGGGAGTCCCCGGGGAGCTGTTTTTT
abundance: -; d_gene: TRBD1; j_gene: TRBJ1-6; v_gene: TRBV6-2/TRBV6-3; CDR3aa: CASSPRDRGRSPLHF; CDR3nt: TGTGCCAGCAGTCCCCGGGACAGGGGGCGTTCACCCCTCCACTTT
abundance: -; d_gene: -; j_gene: TRBJ2-3; v_gene: TRBV7-2; CDR3aa: CASSRVAGAQDTQYF; CDR3nt: TGTGCCAGCAGCCGGGTTGCGGGGGCCCAAGATACGCAGTATTTT
abundance: many; d_gene: TRBD2; j_gene: TRBJ2-1; v_gene: TRBV28; CDR3aa: CASSLLGGSRNEQFF; CDR3nt: TGTGCCAGCAGTTTACTGGGCGGGAGTAGGAATGAGCAGTTCTTC